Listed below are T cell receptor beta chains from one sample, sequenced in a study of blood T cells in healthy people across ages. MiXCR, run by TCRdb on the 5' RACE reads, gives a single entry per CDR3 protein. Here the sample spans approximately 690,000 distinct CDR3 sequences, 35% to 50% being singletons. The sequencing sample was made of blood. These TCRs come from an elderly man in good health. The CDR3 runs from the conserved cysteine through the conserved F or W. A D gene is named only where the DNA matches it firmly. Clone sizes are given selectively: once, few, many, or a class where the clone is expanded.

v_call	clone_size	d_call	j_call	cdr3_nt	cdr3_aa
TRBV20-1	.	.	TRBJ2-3	TGCAGTGCTAGAGATAGGACAGATACGCAGTATTTT	CSARDRTDTQYF
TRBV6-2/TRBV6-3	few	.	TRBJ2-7	TGTGCCAGCAGCCCTACCACAGGGATCCACGAGCAGTACTTC	CASSPTTGIHEQYF
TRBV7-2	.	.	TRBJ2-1	TGTGCCAGCAGCTCGGGACACCAAATCTCCTACAATAAGCAGTTCTTC	CASSSGHQISYNKQFF
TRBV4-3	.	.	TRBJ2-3	TGCGCCAGCAGCCAACAGTTAAAACAGGGAGATATGCAGTATTTT	CASSQQLKQGDMQYF
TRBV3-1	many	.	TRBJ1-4	TGTGCCAGCAGCCAACGGACAGCAACTAATGAAAAACTGTTTTTT	CASSQRTATNEKLFF
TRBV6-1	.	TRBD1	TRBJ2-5	TGTGCCAGCAGTGGAGACAGGGTAGTTTTTGGGACCCAGTACTTC	CASSGDRVVFGTQYF
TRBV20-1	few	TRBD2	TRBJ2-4	TGCAGTGCTAGAAGGGACGGGGGGGCCGACTGGAACATTCAGTACTTC	CSARRDGGADWNIQYF
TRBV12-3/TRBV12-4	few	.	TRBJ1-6	TGTGCCAGCAAAGGCGTCCCTTCACCCCTCCACTTT	CASKGVPSPLHF
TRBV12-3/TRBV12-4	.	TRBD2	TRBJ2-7	TGTGCCAGCAGACGCACTAGCGGGTGGGGCACCGTGTACTTC	CASRRTSGWGTVYF
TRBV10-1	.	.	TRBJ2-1	TGCGCCAGCAGTCTTGACCGTACCTACAATGAGCAGTTCTTC	CASSLDRTYNEQFF
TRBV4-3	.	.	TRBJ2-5	TGCGCCAGCAGCCAAGAGAGACGGGGCTTCGATGAGCAGTACTTC	CASSQERRGFDEQYF
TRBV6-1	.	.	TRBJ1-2	TGTGCCAGCAGTGAAGTGGCGGCCTATGGCTACACCTTC	CASSEVAAYGYTF
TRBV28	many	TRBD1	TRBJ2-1	TGTGCCAGCAGTTTGGCCGGGACAGGGGGCAATGAGCAGTTCTTC	CASSLAGTGGNEQFF
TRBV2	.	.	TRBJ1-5	TGTGCCAGCAGTGGGGGGGACGGTCGGGATCAGCCCCAGCATTTT	CASSGGDGRDQPQHF
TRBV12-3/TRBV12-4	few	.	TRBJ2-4	TGTGCCAGCAGTCCTACTTCAGGGTCGGGCATTCAGTACTTC	CASSPTSGSGIQYF
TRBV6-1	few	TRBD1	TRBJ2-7	TGTGCCAGCAGCCGAGTCCACCGGGACAGCTACCGCGAGCAGTACTTC	CASSRVHRDSYREQYF
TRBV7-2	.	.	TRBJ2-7	TGTGCCAGCAGCTTAAATCGTTACGGCGGCTACGAGCAGTACTTC	CASSLNRYGGYEQYF
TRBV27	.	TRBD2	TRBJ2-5	TGTGCCAGCAGTCCTCTAATAGCGGGAGTGGGAGAGACCCAGTACTTC	CASSPLIAGVGETQYF
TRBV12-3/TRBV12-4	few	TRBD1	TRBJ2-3	TGTGCCAGCAGCCTGCGGGGACAGGGCGCAGATACGCAGTATTTT	CASSLRGQGADTQYF
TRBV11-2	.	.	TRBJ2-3	TGTGCCAGCAGTTCGAGGCCTCCTAGCTCGCCAGATACGCAGTATTTT	CASSSRPPSSPDTQYF
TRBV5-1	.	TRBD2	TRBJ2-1	TGCGCCAGCAGCGGGGGACTAGCGGGAGTTAATGAGCAGTTCTTC	CASSGGLAGVNEQFF
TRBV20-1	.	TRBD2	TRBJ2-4	TGCAGTGCTAGAGATCAGACTAGCGGGAGGGTAGGGCAGTACTTC	CSARDQTSGRVGQYF
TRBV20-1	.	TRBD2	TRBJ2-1	TGCAGTGCTAGTGTGGGAGGGACCTACAAGGAGCAGTTCTTC	CSASVGGTYKEQFF
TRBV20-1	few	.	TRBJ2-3	TGCAGTGCTAGACGCGGTAGCGGAATGACTAGCACAGATACGCAGTATTTT	CSARRGSGMTSTDTQYF
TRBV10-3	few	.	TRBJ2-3	TGTGCCATCAGCGGTGGGGGCGGGATCACAGATACGCAGTATTTT	CAISGGGGITDTQYF